The 28 T cell receptor beta chains given below trace back to one sample, sequenced in a study of technical replicates of blood from a few donors. The repertoire was sequenced with immunoSEQ multiplex PCR; TCRdb's copy has only in-frame clones and lacks some. Among tens of thousands of clones listed, under 95% were seen once. The sequenced sample consisted of T cells isolated from PBMCs. The receptors derive from a human donor in good health.

This chain joins TRBV13 and TRBJ2-3, with TRBD1 matching 7 bases. V shed 4 bases and J 2 bases; nucleotides not matched to a gene: 6. This CDR3 has 15 residues. Germline V lookup: CDR1 PRHDT, CDR2 FYEKMQ (reference sequence). Here the CDR3 reads CASSSYTGDTDTQYF. CDR3 bases: TGTGCCAGCAGCTCCTACACAGGGGACACAGATACGCAGTATTTT.

This clone showed up just once. This sequence joins TRBV28 and TRBJ2-4; TRBD2 matches 7 bases. Per germline, CDR1 MDHEN and CDR2 SYDVKM. The CDR3 length is 12 residues. V trimming: 6 bases; J trimming: 10 bases; junction bases outside the gene matches: 6. Here the CDR3 DNA reads TGTGCCAGCAGGGGGGGGTTAGGAATTCAGTACTTC. Translated: CASRGGLGIQYF.

The gene calls are TRBV5-1 and TRBJ2-7; the match to TRBD2 covers 9 bases. The germline CDR1 and CDR2 sequences are SGHRS and YFSETQ. CDR3 size: 15 residues. The V segment lost 0 bases and the J segment 4 bases; nucleotides outside the gene matches: 5. The CDR3 loop is CASSLGSGGGYEQYF. The CDR3 DNA reads as TGCGCCAGCAGCTTGGGTAGCGGGGGAGGATACGAGCAGTACTTC. Full variable domain (outside the CDR3, taken from reference TRBV5-1 and TRBJ2-7): KAGVTQTPRYLIKTRGQQVTLSCSPISGHRSVSWYQQTPGQGLQFLFEYFSETQRNKGNFPGRFSGRQFSNSRSEMNVSTLELGDSALYLCASSLGSGGGYEQYFGPGTRLTVT.

V usage is TRBV6-5 and J usage is TRBJ1-1; no definite D call. The V end lost 0 bases, the J end lost 4 bases, and 9 bases lay between the germline ends. The germline CDR1 and CDR2 sequences are MNHEY and SVGAGI. The CDR3 loop spans 14 amino acids. The CDR3 here is CASSYSNPGTEAFF. CDR3 nucleotides: TGTGCCAGCAGTTACTCGAACCCAGGCACTGAAGCTTTCTTT.

The chain couples TRBV6-1 to TRBJ1-4; 8 nucleotides line up with TRBD1. This CDR3 has 15 residues. CDR1 and CDR2 from the germline V gene are MNHNS and SASEGT. The V gene end was trimmed by 6 bases and the J gene end by 7 bases; junction bases not matched to a gene: 10. The CDR3 DNA is TGTGCCAGCAGCGAGGGGCGGGACAGGAGTGAAAAACTGTTTTTT. It yields the protein CASSEGRDRSEKLFF.

DNA of the CDR3: TGCAGCGTTGTTTGGCGGCGACCGTTCTTC. Amino acid sequence: CSVVWRRPFF. J is TRBJ2-1 and V is TRBV29-1, with D hard to call. V was shortened by 4 bases and J by 15 bases, with 13 bases between the two germline ends. CDR1 and CDR2 from the germline V gene are SQVTM and ANQGSEA. The CDR3 consists of 10 residues.

The chain is built from TRBV28 and TRBJ2-5, with D possibly being TRBD1 (6 bases). From germline, CDR1 is MDHEN and CDR2 SYDVKM. V dropped 5 bases and J dropped 10 bases, with 17 bases sitting between them. The CDR3 loop spans 13 amino acids. CDR3 sequence: CASSPPDSVYQYF. The CDR3 bases are TGTGCCAGCAGTCCGCCGGACAGCGTCTACCAGTACTTC.

J is TRBJ1-2 and V is TRBV5-1, with 9 positions matching TRBD1. Germline V gene sequence: CDR1 SGHRS, CDR2 YFSETQ. Losses at the gene ends were 0 bases for V and 5 bases for J; bases not matched to a gene: 5. The CDR3 extends over 15 amino acids. The CDR3 DNA is TGCGCCAGCAGCTTGGATACAGGGGGCGAGTATGGCTACACCTTC. Residues: CASSLDTGGEYGYTF. The variable domain in full, with the rest retrieved from reference TRBV5-1 and TRBJ1-2, is KAGVTQTPRYLIKTRGQQVTLSCSPISGHRSVSWYQQTPGQGLQFLFEYFSETQRNKGNFPGRFSGRQFSNSRSEMNVSTLELGDSALYLCASSLDTGGEYGYTFGSGTRLTVV.

The CDR3 coding sequence is TGTGCCGGGGTACTAGCGGGAGAGAGCTACGAGCAGTACTTC. It yields the protein CAGVLAGESYEQYF. This chain uses TRBV7-9 with TRBJ2-7; 11 bases align to TRBD2. V was clipped by 11 bases and J by 3 bases; unmatched bases: 9. This CDR3 is 14 amino acids long. CDR1 and CDR2 (germline): SEHNR, FQNEAQ (reference sequence).

This rearrangement joins TRBV10-2 to TRBJ2-7, with 7 bases aligning to TRBD2. The length of the CDR3 is 14 residues. In germline, CDR1 is WSHSY, CDR2 SAAADI. Trimming at V came to 2 bases and at J to 3 bases, leaving 4 bases not matched to a gene. CDR3 coding DNA: TGCGCCAGCAGTGAGCCAGGGACTAACTACGAGCAGTACTTC. Amino acid sequence: CASSEPGTNYEQYF.

The chain combines TRBV9 with TRBJ1-1; D ambiguous. Germline V CDR1 and CDR2: SGDLS, YYNGEE. The CDR3 is 14 amino acids. V lost 1 base to trimming and J lost 0 bases, with 7 bases between them. The CDR3 reads CASSVYSMNTEAFF. In DNA, the CDR3 is TGTGCCAGCAGCGTATACAGCATGAACACTGAAGCTTTCTTT.

The V and J genes are TRBV15 and TRBJ1-3; TRBD1 is a possible D gene (5 bases). The CDR3 is made up of 13 amino acids. CDR1 LNHNV and CDR2 YYDKDF come from the germline V gene (reference sequence). The ends were cut back, 9 bases at V and 0 bases at J, with 9 bases in the middle. The CDR3 spells CATRQSSGNTIYF. The CDR3 DNA follows: TGTGCCACAAGACAGAGCTCTGGAAACACCATATATTTT.

The genes are TRBV6-1 and TRBJ2-1; 11 bases map to TRBD2. The CDR3 length is 16 residues. Unmatched junction bases numbered 5, after V lost 4 bases and J lost 3 bases. Germline-derived CDR1 and CDR2 are MNHNS and SASEGT. The CDR3 coding sequence is TGTGCCAGCAGTGCCCCTAGCGGGGGGCGCTACAATGAGCAGTTCTTC. Amino acid sequence: CASSAPSGGRYNEQFF.

V and J are TRBV7-9 and TRBJ1-3; D is undetermined. The CDR3 runs to 13 residues. V gave up 5 bases and J gave up 2 bases, with 7 bases separating them. The germline V gene encodes CDR1 SEHNR and CDR2 FQNEAQ (reference sequence). The CDR3 DNA is TGTGCCAGCAGCCTAGATACTGGAAACACCATATATTTT. Its protein is CASSLDTGNTIYF.

This clone was observed a handful of times. The CDR3 region has the DNA TGTGCCAGCAGAGCCTCCGGACAGCCCCGGGCTAACTATGGCTACACCTTC. It translates to CASRASGQPRANYGYTF. The chain is built from TRBV5-5 and TRBJ1-2, with D maybe TRBD1 (6 bases). CDR3 length equals 17 residues. V lost 5 bases and J lost 0, with 20 bases in between. From germline, CDR1 is SGHKS and CDR2 YYEKEE (reference sequence).

The gene calls are TRBV4-2 and TRBJ1-6; 10 nucleotides agree with TRBD1. Trimming at V came to 0 bases and at J to 9 bases, leaving 8 bases not matched to a gene. The CDR3 spans 17 residues. Looked up from germline, CDR1 is LGHNA and CDR2 is YNFKEQ. CDR3 amino acids: CASSQERGQGLGSPLHF. CDR3 DNA: TGTGCCAGCAGCCAAGAGAGGGGACAGGGGCTTGGTTCACCCCTCCACTTT.

V is TRBV2 and J is TRBJ2-7, with no clear D. The CDR3 is 11 amino acids. V lost 7 bases and J 3 bases, leaving 7 bases between the germline ends. Germline CDR1 SNHLY, CDR2 FYNNEI. This CDR3 reads CASTTGYEQYF. In DNA, the CDR3 is TGTGCCAGCACTACCGGCTACGAGCAGTACTTC.

This clone was seen only a few times. The rearrangement uses TRBV12-5 and TRBJ1-5; 7 nucleotides align to TRBD1. The CDR3 is 20 amino acids. Trimming took 0 bases from V and 0 from J; bases not matched to a gene: 14. CDR1 LGHNT and CDR2 FRNRAP come from the germline V gene. The CDR3 sequence is CASGLVLGTAYFNSNQPQHF. The CDR3 DNA reads as TGTGCTAGTGGTTTGGTACTGGGGACAGCCTACTTCAATAGCAATCAGCCCCAGCATTTT.

CDR3 amino acids: CASSYSFTSGYGYTF. In nucleotides, the CDR3 is TGTGCCAGCAGTTACTCTTTTACATCAGGGTATGGCTACACCTTC. J is TRBJ1-2 and V is TRBV6-5; weak D call: TRBD1 (5 bases). In germline, CDR1 is MNHEY, CDR2 SVGAGI. The CDR3 is made up of 15 amino acids. Trimming removed 0 bases at V and 5 bases at J, with 13 bases between.

The chain employs TRBV21-1 and TRBJ1-2; the table's D call TRBD1 went unverified against the DNA. TRBV21-1 is labeled a pseudogene. The CDR3 totals 16 residues. CDR3: CASSVLRDREFYGYTF. The CDR3 region has the DNA TGTGCCAGCAGCGTCCTCCGGGACAGGGAATTTTATGGCTACACCTTC.

The rearrangement links TRBV29-1 to TRBJ1-1; weak D call: TRBD1 (5 bases). Germline V gene lookup returns CDR1 SQVTM and CDR2 ANQGSEA. The CDR3 loop spans 15 amino acids. V shed 1 base and J shed 3 bases, with 15 bases lying between them. As DNA, the CDR3 is TGCAGCGTTGAAGGCGGCAGGGTAGGGGACACTGAAGCTTTCTTT. Its protein is CSVEGGRVGDTEAFF. Together with reference TRBV29-1 and TRBJ1-1, the CDR3 gives the full variable domain: SAVISQKPSRDICQRGTSLTIQCQVDSQVTMMFWYRQQPGQSLTLIATANQGSEATYESGFVIDKFPISRPNLTFSTLTVSNMSPEDSSIYLCSVEGGRVGDTEAFFGQGTRLTVV.

J is TRBJ1-2 and V is TRBV6-1; D uncertain. Germline V lookup: CDR1 MNHNS, CDR2 SASEGT. V lost 4 bases, J lost 5 bases, and 8 bases lay in between. The CDR3 is made up of 12 amino acids. The CDR3 sequence is CASSVGVYGYTF. CDR3 nucleotides: TGTGCCAGCAGTGTCGGTGTTTATGGCTACACCTTC.

This rearrangement joins TRBV9 to TRBJ1-2; tentatively, D is TRBD1 (5 bases). Trimming removed 4 bases from V and 0 bases from J, with 7 bases in between. The CDR3 length is 13 residues. CDR1 and CDR2 (germline): SGDLS, YYNGEE. The CDR3 bases are TGTGCCAGCAGCCCCAGGGCTAACTATGGCTACACCTTC. It encodes CASSPRANYGYTF.

Details on this clone: A read error may produce the germline difference seen at one junction end. The chain combines TRBV25-1 with TRBJ2-7, with D tentatively TRBD1 (5 bases). The CDR3 consists of 10 residues. Looked up from germline, CDR1 is MGHDK and CDR2 is SYGVNS. CDR3 amino acids: CATSQGEQYF. The CDR3, as DNA: TGTGCCACCAGTCAGGGTGAGCAGTACTTC.

There are a few counts of this clone. This sequence joins TRBV4-1 and TRBJ1-3, with unresolved D. Germline CDR1 and CDR2: MGHRA and YSYEKL. The CDR3 extends over 16 amino acids. With 1 base removed from V and 2 bases from J, the gap between germline ends came to 12 bases. In DNA form, the CDR3 reads TGCGCCAGCAGCCAAGGGAGTTCTAAGGCTGGAAACACCATATATTTT. Amino acid sequence: CASSQGSSKAGNTIYF.

CDR3 sequence: CASSFRGYEQFF. CDR3 coding DNA: TGTGCCAGCAGTTTTCGGGGGTATGAGCAGTTCTTC. The rearrangement links TRBV7-6 to TRBJ2-1; D is possibly TRBD2 (6 bases). CDR1 SGHVS and CDR2 FNYEAQ come from the germline V gene. This CDR3 is built from 12 residues. The V gene lost 6 bases and the J gene lost 8 bases, with 11 bases spanning the gap.

The gene calls are TRBV5-4 and TRBJ2-1, with a possible D match to TRBD2 (5 bases). Germline assignment: CDR1 SGHNT and CDR2 YYREEE (reference sequence). The V end was cut by 4 bases, the J end by 6 bases, with 20 bases between. The CDR3 has 16 amino acids. CDR3 nucleotides: TGTGCCAGCAGCCCCGAGCGGCTAGCTCCAGGCAATGAGCAGTTCTTC. As protein: CASSPERLAPGNEQFF.

V is TRBV29-1 and J is TRBJ2-7, with 7 bases identical to TRBD2. Germline V gene data show CDR1 as SQVTM and CDR2 as ANQGSEA. Germline trimming cut 5 bases from V and 0 bases from J; bases unmatched to any gene: 4. CDR3 length equals 13 residues. The CDR3 region has the DNA TGCAGCGTTCGGCGGGGGAGCTCCTACGAGCAGTACTTC. Its translation: CSVRRGSSYEQYF.